The rows below give T cell receptor beta chains drawn from one sample of a study of cytomegalovirus exposure and HLA in healthy donors. Here immunoSEQ multiplex PCR was the method, and the copy in TCRdb shows in-frame clones only, minus some. The repertoire holds about 200,000 clones, with roughly 80% as singletons. The sample comprised PBMCs. The receptors derive from a woman under 30 in good health and CMV-seronegative. Both conserved end residues are part of each CDR3. The D gene is left open where the match is weak. For some rows the clone size is stated as once, few or many, or as a class when expanded; others skip it.

>-|TRBV7-2|-|TRBJ1-2
CASSRTGPDGYTF
TGTGCCAGCAGCCGTACAGGTCCTGATGGCTACACCTTC
>TRBD2|TRBV28|-|TRBJ2-1
CASSHRLAGGDQFF
TGTGCCAGCAGCCACAGACTAGCGGGAGGAGACCAGTTCTTC
>-|TRBV10-3|-|TRBJ1-3
CAIGEVSSGNTIYF
TGTGCCATCGGCGAAGTTAGCTCTGGAAACACCATATATTTT
>-|TRBV9|-|TRBJ2-7
CASSVTSDSYEQYF
TGTGCCAGCAGCGTCACCTCGGACAGCTACGAGCAGTACTTC
>TRBD1|TRBV5-1|-|TRBJ2-4
CASSTWTGGTKNIQYF
TGCGCCAGCAGCACCTGGACAGGGGGTACCAAAAACATTCAGTACTTC
>TRBD2|TRBV5-1|-|TRBJ2-1
CASRGNREDEQFF
TGCGCCAGCAGGGGGAATCGGGAGGATGAGCAGTTCTTC
>TRBD1|TRBV11-2|-|TRBJ2-1
CASSLVRDRGAEQFF
TGTGCCAGCAGCTTAGTTAGGGACAGGGGCGCTGAGCAGTTCTTC
>TRBD1|TRBV6-4|-|TRBJ2-1
CASSPGQYNEQFF
TGTGCCAGCAGTCCGGGACAGTACAATGAGCAGTTCTTC
>TRBD2|TRBV9|-|TRBJ2-7
CASSVGPSGSYEQYF
TGTGCCAGCAGCGTAGGTCCTAGCGGCTCCTACGAGCAGTACTTC
>TRBD1|TRBV30|once|TRBJ1-1
CAWSKDRARPEAFF
TGTGCCTGGAGTAAGGACAGGGCAAGGCCTGAAGCTTTCTTT
>-|TRBV4-1|-|TRBJ1-1
CASSRHPQGVGDTEAFF
TGCGCCAGCAGCCGCCACCCTCAAGGGGTTGGGGACACTGAAGCTTTCTTT
>-|TRBV27|once|TRBJ2-1
CASSFTAAADFYNEQFF
TGTGCCAGCAGTTTTACCGCGGCGGCGGATTTCTACAATGAGCAGTTCTTC
>TRBD2|TRBV30|-|TRBJ2-3
CAWSTAGTSGTDTQYF
TGTGCCTGGAGTACGGCCGGGACTAGCGGCACAGATACGCAGTATTTT
>-|TRBV6-5|-|TRBJ2-1
CASSYGQSSYNEQFF
TGTGCCAGCAGTTACGGGCAGAGCTCCTACAATGAGCAGTTCTTC
>TRBD1|TRBV13|-|TRBJ1-5
CASSLGTGQPQHF
TGTGCCAGCAGCCTTGGGACAGGTCAGCCCCAGCATTTT
>TRBD2|TRBV10-3|-|TRBJ2-7
CAIRRTSGPEYEQYF
TGTGCCATCAGACGGACTAGCGGGCCGGAATACGAGCAGTACTTC
>-|TRBV18|-|TRBJ2-7
CASSPRGDWQYF
TGTGCCAGCTCACCACGAGGGGACTGGCAGTACTTC
>TRBD2|TRBV9|-|TRBJ2-1
CASSVGLAGADNEQFF
TGTGCCAGCAGCGTGGGACTAGCGGGAGCCGACAATGAGCAGTTCTTC
>-|TRBV28|-|TRBJ1-1
CASSKPTGTRTEAFF
TGTGCCAGCAGTAAGCCGACAGGTACAAGGACTGAAGCTTTCTTT
>TRBD2|TRBV7-9|-|TRBJ2-7
CASSLRSGAPYEQYF
TGTGCCAGCAGCTTACGGAGCGGGGCCCCCTACGAGCAGTACTTC
>-|TRBV4-1|-|TRBJ2-3
CASSQVMGTDTQYF
TGCGCCAGCAGCCAAGTGATGGGCACAGATACGCAGTATTTT
>-|TRBV5-1|once|TRBJ1-1
CASSPGEGKNTEAFF
TGCGCCAGCAGCCCTGGAGAGGGTAAGAACACTGAAGCTTTCTTT
>-|TRBV27|-|TRBJ2-3
CASRNMGGERSTDTQYF
TGTGCCAGCCGTAATATGGGAGGCGAGAGAAGCACAGATACGCAGTATTTT
>TRBD1|TRBV18|-|TRBJ1-2
CASSDKTGGYGYTF
TGTGCCAGCTCAGACAAGACAGGGGGCTATGGCTACACCTTC
>TRBD1|TRBV29-1|few|TRBJ1-2
CSVESPGGSYTF
TGCAGCGTTGAATCCCCAGGGGGGAGCTACACCTTC
>-|TRBV6-1|-|TRBJ2-7
CASSTGRISSYEQYF
TGTGCCAGCAGTACCGGACGTATAAGCTCCTACGAGCAGTACTTC
>TRBD1|TRBV19|few|TRBJ2-7
CASSKARTGAYEQYF
TGTGCCAGTAGTAAGGCCAGGACAGGGGCCTACGAGCAGTACTTC
>TRBD2|TRBV2|-|TRBJ2-3
CASSGFSGLAGDTDTQYF
TGTGCCAGCAGTGGATTCTCCGGACTAGCGGGAGATACAGATACGCAGTATTTT
>-|TRBV10-3|-|TRBJ1-6
CAITQQYNSPLHF
TGTGCCATCACACAGCAGTATAATTCACCCCTCCACTTT
>TRBD1|TRBV30|-|TRBJ1-6
CAWRGGQGFDSPLHF
TGTGCCTGGAGGGGGGGACAGGGATTCGATTCACCCCTCCACTTT
>TRBD2|TRBV5-1|-|TRBJ2-7
CASSLQAGGDEQYF
TGCGCCAGCAGCTTGCAAGCGGGAGGAGACGAGCAGTACTTC
>TRBD1|TRBV27|-|TRBJ1-4
CASSLSSRDRAAATNEKLFF
TGTGCCAGCAGTTTATCCAGCCGGGACAGGGCGGCTGCAACTAATGAAAAACTGTTTTTT